The rows below give T cell receptor beta chains drawn from one sample of a study of cytomegalovirus exposure and HLA in healthy donors. Sequencing was performed with immunoSEQ multiplex PCR; in TCRdb, only in-frame clones are kept and a portion is missing. The data show about 150,000 clones, 80% seen once. Source material: PBMCs. The receptors stem from a young man in good health and CMV-seropositive. Both conserved end residues are part of each CDR3. A D gene is named only where the DNA matches it firmly. Clone size, where shown, is once, few, many, or a class for clones that have expanded.

TRBJ2-5 | TRBV28 | TRBD1 | . | TGTGCCAGCGGAAGGGACAGGGGGCGTCCCCAGACCCAGTACTTC | CASGRDRGRPQTQYF
TRBJ1-6 | TRBV11-3 | TRBD1 | few | TGTGCCAGCAGCTTCCCCTCGGGACAGAAGGATTGGGATGGTAATTCACCCCTCCACTTT | CASSFPSGQKDWDGNSPLHF
TRBJ2-1 | TRBV6-4 | TRBD2 | . | TGTGCCGGCAGTCGACTAGCGGAGAGCTACAATGAGCAGTTCTTC | CAGSRLAESYNEQFF
TRBJ2-3 | TRBV4-3 | TRBD1 | . | TGCGCCAGCAGCCCGGACAGGGGGGAGGCAGATACGCAGTATTTT | CASSPDRGEADTQYF
TRBJ2-1 | TRBV28 | TRBD2 | once | TGTGCCAGCAGGACCGGACTAGCGGGAGTCTATGAGCAGTTCTTC | CASRTGLAGVYEQFF
TRBJ2-5 | TRBV5-1 | TRBD1 | . | TGCGCCAGCAGCCCCTCGGGACAGGGGGCCGGAGAGACCCAGTACTTC | CASSPSGQGAGETQYF
TRBJ2-5 | TRBV30 | . | . | TGTGCCTGGACCCCTGGCAGCCTTTTGGAGCAGTACTTC | CAWTPGSLLEQYF
TRBJ2-7 | TRBV29-1 | TRBD2 | . | TGCAGCGTTGCCGTACGGACTAGCCGCTCCTACGAGCAGTACTTC | CSVAVRTSRSYEQYF
TRBJ1-1 | TRBV19 | TRBD1 | . | TGTGCCAGTGACACAGGGGGCGGCGTAGCTTTCTTT | CASDTGGGVAFF
TRBJ2-5 | TRBV7-9 | . | . | TGTGCCAGCAGCTTACGGGCCCCAATTAGCGCGACCCAGTACTTC | CASSLRAPISATQYF
TRBJ1-4 | TRBV7-9 | . | . | TGTGCCAGCAGCTTAAGTTTCAGGGCTGGGGAAAAACTGTTTTTT | CASSLSFRAGEKLFF
TRBJ2-7 | TRBV19 | TRBD1 | . | TGTGCCAGTAGTATTCGGGGACAGGGCTACGAGCAGTACTTC | CASSIRGQGYEQYF
TRBJ2-1 | TRBV9 | TRBD1 | . | TGTGCCAGCAGCGTAACACAGGGGGCATCGGTTGAGCAGTTCTTC | CASSVTQGASVEQFF
TRBJ1-1 | TRBV19 | . | . | TGTGCCAGTAGTATAGATCTGTGGACAGCGAACACTGAAGCTTTCTTT | CASSIDLWTANTEAFF
TRBJ2-2 | TRBV11-2 | . | . | TGTGCCAGCAGCTTCTTAACGGGATCGAACACCGGGGAGCTGTTTTTT | CASSFLTGSNTGELFF
TRBJ1-2 | TRBV11-3 | . | . | TGTGCCAGCAGCCTGGGGGGGGGCGACTATGGCTACACCTTC | CASSLGGGDYGYTF
TRBJ2-1 | TRBV30 | TRBD2 | . | TGTGCCTGGAGTTCGGGACTAGCGGGATACACCTACAATGAGCAGTTCTTC | CAWSSGLAGYTYNEQFF
TRBJ2-2 | TRBV9 | . | few | TGTGCCAGCAGCGTAACCGTGGCGGGGGCGACCGTGGGCACCGGGGAGCTGTTTTTT | CASSVTVAGATVGTGELFF
TRBJ2-1 | TRBV27 | TRBD2 | . | TGTGCCAGCAGTCCGGGACGGGCGGGGGGGCTTAGGGAGCAGTTCTTC | CASSPGRAGGLREQFF
TRBJ2-6 | TRBV5-1 | . | . | TGCGCCAGCAGCGGCGGCAGGGGATCCTCCGGGGCCAACGTCCTGACTTTC | CASSGGRGSSGANVLTF
TRBJ1-1 | TRBV6-5 | . | . | TGTGCCAGCAGGGTCAGGGATACTGAAGCTTTCTTT | CASRVRDTEAFF
TRBJ2-1 | TRBV27 | TRBD1 | . | TGTGCCAGCAGTTCGGACAGGGGTAATGAGCAGTTCTTC | CASSSDRGNEQFF
TRBJ1-6 | TRBV5-4 | TRBD1 | few | TGTGCCAGCAGCCCACAACCCGGGACAGTTGATTCACCCCTCCACTTT | CASSPQPGTVDSPLHF
TRBJ1-2 | TRBV4-3 | . | . | TGCGCCAGCAGCCACCGACAAGGCTCTAACTATGGCTACACCTTC | CASSHRQGSNYGYTF
TRBJ1-2 | TRBV5-6 | . | few | TGTGCCAGCAGCTCCGGCGGACAGATACTTAATGGCTACACCTTC | CASSSGGQILNGYTF
TRBJ2-5 | TRBV6-1 | TRBD1 | . | TGTGCCAGCCTCGAGGGGGCGGCGGAGACCCAGTACTTC | CASLEGAAETQYF
TRBJ2-7 | TRBV4-2 | . | . | TGTGCCAGCAGCCAAGATGGATGGCCGGAGGGTGGAACATACGAGCAGTACTTC | CASSQDGWPEGGTYEQYF
TRBJ1-1 | TRBV4-1 | . | . | TGCGCCAGCAGCCAAGAACGGGGGTGGACTGAAGCTTTCTTT | CASSQERGWTEAFF
TRBJ1-2 | TRBV19 | . | . | TGTGCCAGTAGTATAGATGGGGTGACATGGGGGCAAGGCTACACCTTC | CASSIDGVTWGQGYTF
TRBJ2-3 | TRBV11-2 | . | . | TGTGCCAGCAGCATATCCCGTCCTAGCACAGATACGCAGTATTTT | CASSISRPSTDTQYF
TRBJ2-5 | TRBV15 | . | few | TGTGCCACCAGTAGGATTACAAGGGGCGAGGAGACCCAGTACTTC | CATSRITRGEETQYF
TRBJ1-1 | TRBV28 | TRBD1 | . | TGTGCCAGCAGCAGCGCGGGGCAGGGGGGTTTTTCGGGCACTGAAGCTTTCTTT | CASSSAGQGGFSGTEAFF
TRBJ2-7 | TRBV27 | . | . | TGTGCCAGCAGTTACCGGGACTCTTCCTACGAGCAGTACTTC | CASSYRDSSYEQYF
TRBJ2-1 | TRBV5-6 | TRBD2 | . | TGTGCCAGCAGCTTTGGGACTAGCGGATACAATGAGCAGTTCTTC | CASSFGTSGYNEQFF
TRBJ2-7 | TRBV15 | TRBD2 | . | TGTGCCACCAGCACCAGAAGATCGGGAGGGAGCTACGAGCAGTACTTC | CATSTRRSGGSYEQYF
TRBJ2-4 | TRBV5-1 | . | . | TGCGCCAGCAGCTTGTCGGTTACCAAAAACATTCAGTACTTC | CASSLSVTKNIQYF
TRBJ2-1 | TRBV7-9 | TRBD2 | . | TGTGCCAGCAGCGCTTCCGGGACTAGCGGGAACAATGAGCAGTTCTTC | CASSASGTSGNNEQFF
TRBJ2-5 | TRBV4-1 | TRBD1 | . | TGCGCCAGCAGCCGGGACCTCGCAGGGGGCCCCATGGAGACCCAGTACTTC | CASSRDLAGGPMETQYF
TRBJ2-1 | TRBV9 | TRBD2 | . | TGTGCCAGCAGCGGACTAGCGGGATCTGCGTACAATGAGCAGTTCTTC | CASSGLAGSAYNEQFF
TRBJ1-1 | TRBV4-2 | TRBD1 | . | TGTGCCAGCAGCCAAGCCGGGACAGGAGAGAAAAGAAACACTGAAGCTTTCTTT | CASSQAGTGEKRNTEAFF
TRBJ2-7 | TRBV7-9 | TRBD2 | . | TGTGCCAGCAGCTTAGTGTCGATTGGGGGACTAGCGGGGGAGGCCTTCGTGGCCTTC | CASSLVSIGGLAGEAFVAF
TRBJ2-5 | TRBV10-3 | TRBD2 | . | TGTGCCATCAGTGCGGGCGGCGGGGGTAGAGAGACCCAGTACTTC | CAISAGGGGRETQYF
TRBJ2-7 | TRBV11-2 | TRBD1 | . | TGTGCCAGCAGCGCCGGGACAGGGAGGGACGAGCAGTACTTC | CASSAGTGRDEQYF
TRBJ1-5 | TRBV29-1 | TRBD1 | . | TGCAGCGTTCAAGTCGGGCAGGGGGATCAGCCCCAGCATTTT | CSVQVGQGDQPQHF
TRBJ1-1 | TRBV11-2 | . | . | TGTGCCAGCAGCGGTGGGGGCTACCACACTGAAGCTTTCTTT | CASSGGGYHTEAFF